This is a list of T cell receptor beta chains from one sample in a study of blood T cell repertoires in COVID-19. TCRdb's copy holds only in-frame clones and misses some; the assay was immunoSEQ multiplex PCR. Of 70,000 to 95,000 clones detected, roughly 91% appear once; the ten largest clones hold around 14%. Material: peripheral blood. The receptors come from a man between 65 and 85 years old with active or convalescent COVID-19. The CDR3 runs from the conserved cysteine through the conserved F or W. Each record gives: CDR3 protein, CDR3 DNA, D gene, J gene, clone size, V gene. The D gene is left open where the match is weak. For some rows the clone size is stated as once, few or many, or as a class when expanded; others skip it.

cdr3_aa: CASSRGTGLTDTQYF
cdr3_nt: TGTGCCAGCAGCCGGGGGACAGGGCTCACTGATACGCAGTATTTT
d_call: TRBD1
j_call: TRBJ2-3
clone_size: -
v_call: TRBV5-8

cdr3_aa: CASSLVSQPQHF
cdr3_nt: TGTGCCAGCAGCTTAGTATCTCAGCCCCAGCATTTT
d_call: -
j_call: TRBJ1-5
clone_size: -
v_call: TRBV7-2

cdr3_aa: CASSSTPGTEAFF
cdr3_nt: TGTGCCAGCAGTTCGACCCCCGGGACTGAAGCTTTCTTT
d_call: -
j_call: TRBJ1-1
clone_size: -
v_call: TRBV12-3/TRBV12-4

cdr3_aa: CASSQEWRASGGNEQFF
cdr3_nt: TGCGCCAGCAGCCAAGAATGGCGCGCGAGTGGAGGGAATGAGCAGTTCTTC
d_call: -
j_call: TRBJ2-1
clone_size: -
v_call: TRBV4-3

cdr3_aa: CARTRQGPNTGELFF
cdr3_nt: TGCGCCAGGACCAGACAGGGTCCGAACACCGGGGAGCTGTTTTTT
d_call: TRBD1
j_call: TRBJ2-2
clone_size: -
v_call: TRBV10-1

cdr3_aa: CASSQDVGVVHREFF
cdr3_nt: TGTGCCAGCAGCCAAGATGTTGGAGTCGTCCACAGGGAGTTCTTC
d_call: -
j_call: TRBJ2-1
clone_size: -
v_call: TRBV4-2

cdr3_aa: CASSSKGLQETQYF
cdr3_nt: TGCGCCAGCAGCTCTAAGGGACTTCAAGAGACCCAGTACTTC
d_call: -
j_call: TRBJ2-5
clone_size: -
v_call: TRBV5-1

cdr3_aa: CASSKTGANTIYF
cdr3_nt: TGTGCCAGCAGTAAAACAGGGGCCAACACCATATATTTT
d_call: TRBD1
j_call: TRBJ1-3
clone_size: -
v_call: TRBV12-3/TRBV12-4

cdr3_aa: CASSPHPPSASQETQYF
cdr3_nt: TGTGCCAGCAGCCCCCATCCTCCTAGCGCGAGCCAAGAGACCCAGTACTTC
d_call: -
j_call: TRBJ2-5
clone_size: once
v_call: TRBV7-3

cdr3_aa: CASSFDRGQGKSNQPQHF
cdr3_nt: TGTGCCAGCAGCTTCGACAGGGGGCAAGGTAAGAGCAATCAGCCCCAGCATTTT
d_call: TRBD1
j_call: TRBJ1-5
clone_size: -
v_call: TRBV11-3

cdr3_aa: CASSYPAGPNEAFF
cdr3_nt: TGTGCCAGCAGTTACCCGGCAGGCCCGAACGAAGCTTTCTTT
d_call: -
j_call: TRBJ1-1
clone_size: -
v_call: TRBV6-6

cdr3_aa: CASSLQVDELGEQYF
cdr3_nt: TGTGCCAGCAGCCTACAGGTGGACGAATTGGGGGAGCAGTACTTC
d_call: -
j_call: TRBJ2-7
clone_size: -
v_call: TRBV11-2

cdr3_aa: CASSRTGYDNYGYTF
cdr3_nt: TGTGCCAGCAGCCGGACAGGGTACGATAACTATGGCTACACCTTC
d_call: TRBD1
j_call: TRBJ1-2
clone_size: -
v_call: TRBV6-5

cdr3_aa: CASSLVHYEQYF
cdr3_nt: TGTGCCAGCAGCTTAGTCCACTACGAGCAGTACTTC
d_call: -
j_call: TRBJ2-7
clone_size: once
v_call: TRBV7-2

cdr3_aa: CASSSGQGAGNSPLHF
cdr3_nt: TGTGCCAGCTCATCGGGACAGGGGGCGGGTAATTCACCCCTCCACTTT
d_call: TRBD1
j_call: TRBJ1-6
clone_size: -
v_call: TRBV18

cdr3_aa: CASSPLAGQSSYEQYF
cdr3_nt: TGTGCCAGCAGCCCTTTAGCGGGACAGAGCTCCTACGAGCAGTACTTC
d_call: -
j_call: TRBJ2-7
clone_size: -
v_call: TRBV5-4

cdr3_aa: CASKKGLALNTGELFF
cdr3_nt: TGTGCCAGTAAAAAGGGACTAGCGCTCAACACCGGGGAGCTGTTTTTT
d_call: TRBD2
j_call: TRBJ2-2
clone_size: -
v_call: TRBV19

cdr3_aa: CASSIPDRANQPQHF
cdr3_nt: TGTGCCAGTAGTATCCCGGACAGGGCCAATCAGCCCCAGCATTTT
d_call: TRBD1
j_call: TRBJ1-5
clone_size: -
v_call: TRBV19

cdr3_aa: CAISGGTSGRTYSNEQFF
cdr3_nt: TGTGCCATCAGTGGGGGGACTAGCGGGAGGACCTACTCCAATGAGCAGTTCTTC
d_call: TRBD2
j_call: TRBJ2-1
clone_size: -
v_call: TRBV10-3

cdr3_aa: CASSERTEGHNEQFF
cdr3_nt: TGTGCCAGCAGTGAAAGGACAGAGGGACACAATGAGCAGTTCTTC
d_call: -
j_call: TRBJ2-1
clone_size: -
v_call: TRBV6-1

cdr3_aa: CATRGQLYNEQFF
cdr3_nt: TGTGCCACTAGAGGACAGTTATACAATGAGCAGTTCTTC
d_call: -
j_call: TRBJ2-1
clone_size: -
v_call: TRBV6-5

cdr3_aa: CASSHPDRWNNSPLHF
cdr3_nt: TGTGCCAGTAGTCACCCGGACAGGTGGAATAATTCACCCCTCCACTTT
d_call: TRBD1
j_call: TRBJ1-6
clone_size: -
v_call: TRBV19